The 23 T cell receptor beta chains listed next were all sequenced from one sample in a study of cytomegalovirus exposure and HLA in healthy donors. This PCR relied on a set of 60 Vbeta primers and 13 Jbeta primers. Method: immunoSEQ multiplex PCR; TCRdb's copy keeps in-frame clones and lacks some. The table shows 150,000 to 160,000 clones, with around 79% occurring only once. Sequencing was carried out using PBMCs. All receptors come from a young man in good health and CMV-seronegative.

J is TRBJ1-2 and V is TRBV6-4; the match to TRBD1 covers 9 bases. The CDR3 spans 14 residues. The V segment lost 0 bases and the J segment 4 bases; nucleotides outside the gene matches: 0. Germline values: CDR1 MRHNA, CDR2 SNTAGT. Here the CDR3 reads CASSDSTGGYGYTF. In nucleotides, the CDR3 is TGTGCCAGCAGTGACTCGACAGGGGGCTATGGCTACACCTTC.

The chain carries TRBV5-1 and TRBJ1-5; D not resolved. The CDR3 spans 15 residues. Germline V lookup: CDR1 SGHRS, CDR2 YFSETQ. The germline V and J ends were trimmed by 0 bases and 2 bases, with 9 bases remaining between them. CDR3: CASSLDGQGNQPQHF. In DNA form, the CDR3 reads TGCGCCAGCAGCTTGGATGGTCAGGGCAATCAGCCCCAGCATTTT. The full variable domain, its missing parts supplied by reference TRBV5-1 and TRBJ1-5, is KAGVTQTPRYLIKTRGQQVTLSCSPISGHRSVSWYQQTPGQGLQFLFEYFSETQRNKGNFPGRFSGRQFSNSRSEMNVSTLELGDSALYLCASSLDGQGNQPQHFGDGTRLSIL.

This clone was counted a single time. The chain links TRBV9 to TRBJ2-5; 7 bases map to TRBD2. Germline V CDR1 and CDR2: SGDLS, YYNGEE. This CDR3 region has 15 residues. Trimming at V came to 4 bases and at J to 5 bases, leaving 11 bases not matched to a gene. CDR3 in DNA: TGTGCCAGCAGCTCACGGGGAGGGCTGATGGAGACCCAGTACTTC. It yields the protein CASSSRGGLMETQYF.

This clone was picked up one time. V gene TRBV5-6 combines with J gene TRBJ2-3, with TRBD2 identical over 11 bases. The V gene end was trimmed by 4 bases and the J gene end by 1 base; junction bases not matched to a gene: 8. The CDR3 loop spans 17 amino acids. Germline CDR1 SGHDT, CDR2 YYEEEE. For the CDR3, the DNA is TGTGCCAGCAGCCTGGTTCCGACTAGCGGGGGCACAGATACGCAGTATTTT. This gives the protein CASSLVPTSGGTDTQYF.

The genes are TRBV19 and TRBJ2-3; tentative D call: TRBD1 (5 bases). Deletions cut 0 bases from V and 6 bases from J, with 10 bases between. This CDR3 comprises 14 residues. Germline V gene lookup returns CDR1 LNHDA and CDR2 SQIVND (reference sequence). CDR3: CASSIDQAGDTQYF. CDR3 nucleotides: TGTGCCAGTAGTATAGATCAAGCAGGGGATACGCAGTATTTT.

This rearrangement joins TRBV4-3 to TRBJ1-4; a possible D gene is TRBD1 (5 bases). The CDR3 is 15 amino acids. V shed 1 base and J shed 6 bases, with 12 bases lying between them. Germline lookup yields CDR1 LGHNA and CDR2 YSLEER. The CDR3 nucleotides read TGCGCCAGCAGCCAAGCGGGGGAGGGGCATGAAAAACTGTTTTTT. Translation: CASSQAGEGHEKLFF.

About this clone itself: The same CDR3 arises from other DNA sequences in this sample as well. J is TRBJ1-5 and V is TRBV18; a weak D match, TRBD1 (5 bases). In germline, CDR1 is KGHSH, CDR2 LQKENI. V lost 4 bases and J 3 bases, leaving 10 bases between the germline ends. CDR3 length equals 14 residues. CDR3 in amino acids: CASSLRDFNQPQHF. CDR3 coding DNA: TGTGCCAGCTCACTCCGGGACTTCAATCAGCCCCAGCATTTT.

The chain couples TRBV11-2 to TRBJ1-2, with D tentatively TRBD1 (5 bases). The length of the CDR3 is 14 residues. V lost 5 bases and J 8 bases, leaving 18 bases between the germline ends. In germline, CDR1 is SGHAT, CDR2 FQNNGV. The CDR3 sequence: CASSRPEQGGGYTF. CDR3 bases: TGTGCCAGCAGCCGACCCGAGCAGGGTGGAGGCTACACCTTC.

The chain employs TRBV11-1 and TRBJ2-1; 7 nucleotides match TRBD2. This CDR3 contains 14 residues. Germline loops: CDR1 SGHAT, CDR2 FQDESV (reference sequence). V was pared by 5 bases and J by 5 bases, with 6 bases of the junction left unmatched. Here the CDR3 DNA reads TGTGCCAGCAGCCGGACTAGTCTCGACAATGAGCAGTTCTTC. Translated, it gives CASSRTSLDNEQFF. Supplemented by reference TRBV11-1 and TRBJ2-1, the full variable domain reads EAEVAQSPRYKITEKSQAVAFWCDPISGHATLYWYRQILGQGPELLVQFQDESVVDDSQLPKDRFSAERLKGVDSTLKIQPAELGDSAMYLCASSRTSLDNEQFFGPGTRLTVL.

The V gene is TRBV5-4, the J gene TRBJ2-5, with 9 bases lining up with TRBD1. Germline trimming cut 5 bases from V and 4 bases from J; bases unmatched to any gene: 9. CDR1 is SGHNT, CDR2 YYREEE, per germline (reference sequence). The CDR3 extends over 15 amino acids. The CDR3 reads CASSSGTGTLETQYF. The DNA of the CDR3 is TGTGCCAGCAGTTCCGGGACAGGGACGCTAGAGACCCAGTACTTC.

Here the CDR3 reads CASSAGTGDTQYF. CDR3 DNA sequence: TGTGCCAGCAGCGCCGGGACAGGGGATACGCAGTATTTT. The V gene is TRBV11-3, the J gene TRBJ2-3; 9 bases are shared with TRBD1. Germline V CDR1 and CDR2: SGHNT, YENEEA. This CDR3 comprises 13 residues. Trimming removed 5 bases from V and 6 bases from J; junction bases left unmatched: 3.

As DNA, the CDR3 is TGTGCCATCAGTGCCAGGGGGGTCACAGATACGCAGTATTTT. Its translation is CAISARGVTDTQYF. This chain connects TRBV10-3 to TRBJ2-3; D is possibly TRBD1 (7 bases). This CDR3 is built from 14 residues. CDR1 and CDR2 from the germline V gene are ENHRY and SYGVKD. The ends were cut back, 4 bases at V and 2 bases at J, with 10 bases in the middle.

This clone occurred a few times. The CDR3 nucleotides are TGTGCCAGCAGCCCCCCCCGGGGGGGCGTGGGGACAGATACGCAGTATTTT. Protein: CASSPPRGGVGTDTQYF. This sequence joins TRBV7-9 and TRBJ2-3; 8 bases agree with TRBD2. Germline trimming cut 5 bases from V and 3 bases from J; bases unmatched to any gene: 13. CDR3 length: 17 residues. Germline V CDR1 and CDR2: SEHNR, FQNEAQ (reference sequence).

The gene calls are TRBV19 and TRBJ2-1, with 10 bases lining up with TRBD2. V dropped 6 bases and J dropped 5; count of bases not matched to a gene: 7. CDR1 and CDR2 from the germline V gene are LNHDA and SQIVND (reference sequence). The CDR3 is made up of 15 amino acids. CDR3 amino acids: CASREAGGYDNEQFF. The CDR3 DNA follows: TGTGCCAGTAGAGAAGCGGGGGGGTATGACAATGAGCAGTTCTTC.

The rearrangement links TRBV11-2 to TRBJ1-1; unclear D gene. V dropped 5 bases and J dropped 2 bases, with 12 bases sitting between them. This CDR3 has 14 amino acids. The V gene's germline CDR1 is SGHAT and CDR2 FQNNGV. The DNA of the CDR3 is TGTGCCAGCAGCAGTTGGGCGGGAAACACTGAAGCTTTCTTT. Residues: CASSSWAGNTEAFF.

J is TRBJ1-5 and V is TRBV2; 7 bases match TRBD1. Germline values: CDR1 SNHLY, CDR2 FYNNEI. After removal of 6 bases from V and 3 bases from J, the junction contained 2 bases not matched to a gene. The CDR3 is 13 residues long. The CDR3 is CASRGQSNQPQHF. The CDR3 nucleotides read TGTGCCAGCAGGGGACAGTCCAATCAGCCCCAGCATTTT.

V usage is TRBV5-4 and J usage is TRBJ2-7, with D possibly matching TRBD1 (6 bases). Germline CDR1 SGHNT, CDR2 YYREEE (reference sequence). CDR3 length equals 16 residues. V was pared by 3 bases and J by 2 bases, with 18 bases between. The CDR3 DNA reads TGTGCCAGCAGCTCCTGGGGGCAACAGGGTACCTACGAGCAGTACGTC. Protein product: CASSSWGQQGTYEQYV.

The rearrangement uses TRBV4-1 and TRBJ2-3, with D uncertain. This CDR3 is 15 amino acids long. CDR1 and CDR2 (germline): MGHRA, YSYEKL. The germline V and J ends were trimmed by 1 base and 2 bases, with 10 bases remaining between them. Here the CDR3 DNA reads TGCGCCAGCAGCCAAGCGCCGGGTCACACAGATACGCAGTATTTT. Translation gives CASSQAPGHTDTQYF.

There are a few counts of this clone. V is TRBV28 and J is TRBJ2-5, with 7 bases lining up with TRBD1. The germline V gene has CDR1 MDHEN and CDR2 SYDVKM. The CDR3 runs 14 residues. Trimming at V came to 3 bases and at J to 0 bases, leaving 1 base not matched to a gene. CDR3 nucleotide sequence: TGTGCCAGCAGTTTGACAGGGTACCAAGAGACCCAGTACTTC. This encodes CASSLTGYQETQYF.

V gene TRBV4-2 combines with J gene TRBJ1-3, with 7 bases matching TRBD1. CDR1 and CDR2 from the germline V gene are LGHNA and YNFKEQ. V shed 3 bases, J shed 1 base, and the junction held 12 bases outside the gene matches. This CDR3 is 18 amino acids long. CDR3 coding DNA: TGTGCCAGCAGCCAGGCGCAGCAGGGGGAAGGGTCTGGAAACACCATATATTTT. Its protein is CASSQAQQGEGSGNTIYF.

The genes are TRBV4-3 and TRBJ1-6; the D is unclear. Looked up from germline, CDR1 is LGHNA and CDR2 is YSLEER. V was pared by 0 bases and J by 9 bases, with 6 bases between. The CDR3 runs to 13 residues. The chain's CDR3 is CASSQDGSSPLHF. CDR3 nucleotides: TGCGCCAGCAGCCAAGACGGGAGTTCACCCCTCCACTTT.

This clone was found a few times. This chain joins TRBV11-2 and TRBJ2-1; 7 bases align to TRBD1. The V gene end was trimmed by 0 bases and the J gene end by 4 bases; junction bases not matched to a gene: 9. The CDR3 has 17 amino acids. Germline V gives CDR1 SGHAT, CDR2 FQNNGV. The CDR3 DNA reads as TGTGCCAGCAGCTTAGACATATGGGCAGGGGGATACAATGAGCAGTTCTTC. Its translation is CASSLDIWAGGYNEQFF.

The rearrangement links TRBV19 to TRBJ1-6; 8 nucleotides agree with TRBD1. Germline lookup yields CDR1 LNHDA and CDR2 SQIVND (reference sequence). CDR3 length equals 13 residues. With V trimmed by 8 bases and J by 7 bases, 4 bases remained unmatched. In DNA form, the CDR3 reads TGTGCCAGTTCAGGACAGGGAAATTCACCCCTCCACTTT. Protein product: CASSGQGNSPLHF.